Detailed here is one T cell receptor (beta chain). Its antigen is still unknown. One entry per CDR3 protein results from TCRdb running MiXCR on the 5' RACE reads. The sample records 550,000 to 750,000 distinct CDR3 sequences, roughly 13% being singletons. These data originate in a study of T cells after yellow fever vaccination. Study-wide results and caveats: On re-exposure, the response was weaker but peaked faster, at day 5 versus 15.

The CDR3 is made up of 13 amino acids. Trimming took 4 bases from V and 5 from J, leaving 12 bases between them. The germline gives CDR1 SGHDT, CDR2 YYEEEE. This chain connects TRBV5-6 to TRBJ2-5; D gene uncertain. The receptor was isolated from a man aged 30 to 45 who received the YFV17D yellow fever vaccine. This material consisted of PBMCs, taken on the day of the yellow fever booster vaccination. The CDR3 loop is CASSPEPGETQYF. CDR3 DNA: TGTGCCAGCAGCCCGGAGCCTGGGGAGACCCAGTACTTC.